This record concerns one TCR beta chain sequence. Its antigen remains unknown. Using immunoSEQ multiplex PCR, the repertoire was profiled, and TCRdb retains in-frame clones only, with some absent. The sample yields 30,000 to 35,000 clones, around 86% seen once. These data are taken from a study of T cells in narcolepsy. Study details: Donors had narcolepsy type 1 or type 2, or were healthy controls. Findings of the study overall: Healthy controls reportedly lacked the autoreactive clonotypes serially found in patients' blood. Some memory CD4+ repertoires had no autoreactive clone sequences.

Per germline, CDR1 GTSNPN and CDR2 SVGIG (reference sequence). Trimming took off 4 bases at V and 4 bases at J, with 16 bases between the two ends. The CDR3 consists of 14 residues. The sample taken for sequencing was CD45RA- memory CD4+ T cells from PBMCs. The chain joins TRBV30 to TRBJ1-2, with a tentative D call TRBD1 (5 bases). The clonotype originates from a human donor with narcolepsy. CDR3 region: CAWTSGTTVYGYTF. The DNA for the CDR3 is TGTGCCTGGACTTCCGGGACCACAGTCTATGGCTACACCTTC.